This TCR beta chain was sequenced during a study of vaccination and CD4 T cells after COVID-19. Treatment specified: approximately nine-day PBMC culture with coronavirus spike peptide pools or control peptides (ViraFEST assay). Trimming took 2 bases from V and 2 from J, leaving 17 bases between them. The CDR3 covers 16 residues. Germline V CDR1 and CDR2: SGHRS, YFSETQ. For this clonotype: The antigen remains undetermined.

Cultured CD4+ T-cell DNA underwent Oncomine TCR Beta short-read sequencing. TCRdb itself ran the PCR reads through MiXCR, one entry per CDR3 protein. The repertoire holds 15,000 to 20,000 distinct CDR3 sequences, with approximately 60% as singletons. The sequenced sample consisted of CD4+ T cells from blood, cultured in vitro. The sequence was obtained from a human donor who had recovered from COVID-19. This chain uses TRBV5-1 with TRBJ2-7; a possible D gene is TRBD1 (6 bases). CDR3 DNA: TGCGCCAGCAGCTTTACAGGGCCTGGCGGAGCCTACGAGCAGTACTTC. Its protein is CASSFTGPGGAYEQYF.